This T cell receptor beta chain was obtained from a study of T cells after yellow fever vaccination. Study-level points and caveats: By day 5 rather than day 15, the secondary response had peaked, though it was weaker.

TCRdb re-called the 5' RACE reads through MiXCR, storing one row per CDR3 protein. The sample carries about 340,000 distinct CDR3 sequences, under 15% recorded once. Of note for this clonotype: The antigen is unknown.

Per germline, CDR1 MGHDK and CDR2 SYGVNS. The CDR3 sequence is 13 residues long. Trimming took 8 bases from V and 1 from J, leaving 10 bases between them. This sequence joins TRBV25-1 and TRBJ2-3, with D possibly being TRBD1 or TRBD2 (6 bases each). The receptor comes from a man younger than 35 who received the YFV17D yellow fever vaccine. The sample was CD4+ T cells sorted from PBMCs, taken 15 days after the yellow fever booster vaccination. The CDR3 coding sequence is TGTGCCAGCGCGAGGGGGGGCACAGATACGCAGTATTTT. This gives the protein CASARGGTDTQYF.